The source of this T cell receptor beta chain is a study of CD8+ T cells in alopecia areata listed by TCRdb under 2018. For the study in its entirety: In both human patients and the C3H/HeJ mouse model, the study applied high-throughput TCRbeta sequencing to look at T cell clonal expansion in alopecia areata. RNA was obtained with the PAXgene miRNA kit for fixed scalp, the miRNeasy kit for PBMCs, and the RNeasy kit for mouse skin. TCRbeta CDR3 regions were amplified by immunoSEQ multiplex PCR with 35 Vbeta forward and 13 Jbeta reverse primers. Scalp tissue and sorted CD4+ and CD8+ peripheral blood T cells from patchy and totalis/universalis alopecia areata patients and from healthy controls were covered by human TCRbeta sequencing. Scalp clonality was compared across normal scalp (n=4), patchy alopecia areata scalp (n=8), and alopecia totalis/universalis scalp (n=8). Overall study results and their limits: Compared with normal scalp, lesional scalp had higher clonality and more expanded CD8+ clones, particularly in alopecia totalis/universalis, a pattern that suggests antigenic drive. Unlike mouse skin, which is dominated by gammadelta T cells, normal human skin has resident alphabeta T cells that are also sequenced, and this complicates analysis of the scalp TCR repertoire. Compared with mice, TCR sequences shared between patients were less clear, possibly partly because of HLA diversity across the patient population.

This clone was recorded a few times. The clone's antigen remains unknown. It has no much larger one-base neighbor in the sample; base qualities were not kept. In the germline V gene, CDR1 corresponds to SQVTM and CDR2 to ANQGSEA. The CDR3 holds 14 amino acids from the cysteine to the phenylalanine. The CDR3 DNA has 42 bases and is translated from base 1. V loses 8 bases at its end and J loses 8 bases; junction bases beyond the gene matches: 13. To prepare the library, the immunoSEQ multiplex PCR assay was applied. For TCR sequencing, RNA was extracted from every sample and reverse transcribed into cDNA to serve as template. First-strand cDNA was synthesized using SuperScript III with a 2:1 mix of oligo-dT and random hexamers. A synthetic immune receptor repertoire was used to measure amplification bias, and any remaining bias was corrected computationally. In the source study's methods: Raw reads were preprocessed for error removal, and CDR3 was defined according to IMGT conventions as running from the conserved cysteine to phenylalanine. To get clonality, Shannon entropy was normalized by log2 of the number of productive unique TCRs and the result was subtracted from 1. Whether each scalp clone was CD4 or CD8 was inferred by checking scalp TCRbeta sequences against the CD4 and CD8 repertoires from sorted blood. Drawn from immuneACCESS, this table holds only the in-frame rearrangements with V and J called that TCRdb kept. Clones are partly lost; checked studies trace under half to an unresolved V gene and leave the rest unexplained. V, J and clone size were drawn from that table, and D and trimming were deduced from the DNA. Present in this sample are 130,000 to 150,000 clones, roughly 58% of which were seen just once. The top ten hold roughly a third of the sample.

PBMCs were isolated by density centrifugation and stained for CD3, CD4 and CD8, after which CD4+ and CD8+ T cells were sorted on a FACSAria. Scalp biopsies and blood samples were provided by unaffected controls. The sequence came from a human donor in good health. Sample: CD8+ T cells sorted from blood. The chain employs TRBV29-1 and TRBJ2-1, and 9 junction bases match TRBD1. The CDR3 protein is CSTNDRGVLDEQFF. The DNA reads TGCAGCACAAATGACAGGGGGGTTCTTGATGAGCAGTTCTTC.